Detailed here is one T cell receptor beta chain. Trimming shortened V by 4 bases and J by 2 bases, and 10 bases separated the two germline ends. The CDR3 consists of 13 residues. Germline V gene lookup returns CDR1 SGHTS and CDR2 YDEGEE. This sample is drawn from a study of blood T cell repertoires in COVID-19. The data were produced by immunoSEQ multiplex PCR, yet TCRdb's version contains in-frame clones alone and is incomplete. The sample consists of 150,000 or so clones, roughly 80% of them appearing once. The specimen sequenced was peripheral blood. The rearrangement links TRBV5-8 to TRBJ2-7; possibly TRBD1 for D (6 bases). This clonotype was obtained from a man aged 18 to 30 with active or convalescent COVID-19. CDR3 loop: CASSHRQAYEQYF. The DNA of the CDR3 is TGTGCCAGCAGCCACCGACAGGCCTACGAGCAGTACTTC.